This TCR beta chain stems from a study of CD8 T cells in Susac syndrome. Reverse transcription of about 0.5 to 1 ug RNA used random hexamers. In TCRdb, the immunoSEQ multiplex PCR reads were re-called with MiXCR into one record per CDR3 protein. Of around 140,000 distinct CDR3 sequences listed, 85% to 95% are singletons. The material sequenced was CD4+ T cells from PBMCs. This clonotype was sampled from a human donor with multiple sclerosis.

CDR3 in amino acids: CASTLTGYNQPQHF. The CDR3 bases are TGTGCCAGCACCTTAACAGGGTACAATCAGCCCCAGCATTTT. The chain employs TRBV12-3 or TRBV12-4 and TRBJ1-5; perhaps TRBD1 as D (6 bases). V lost 7 bases, J lost 3 bases, and 13 bases lay in between. This CDR3 has 14 amino acids.